This TCR beta chain was captured in a study of blood T cell repertoires in COVID-19. The germline V gene encodes CDR1 MNHNS and CDR2 SASEGT. This CDR3 comprises 13 residues. The V and J ends lost 1 base and 7 bases respectively, with 10 bases between them. Assay: immunoSEQ multiplex PCR; the TCRdb copy retains only in-frame clones and omits some. Here the sample spans 72,000 or so clones, around nine tenths being singletons. The TCR was taken from a woman aged 55-69 years with acute or convalescent COVID-19. The rearrangement links TRBV6-1 to TRBJ1-1; D gene unclear. Sequenced material: peripheral blood. The CDR3 coding sequence is TGTGCCAGCAGTGAAGTGCGCCAAATTGAAGCTTTCTTT. Translated: CASSEVRQIEAFF.